This T cell receptor beta chain stems from a study of blood T cell repertoires in COVID-19. Only in-frame clones appear in the TCRdb table, and some are missing; sequencing was by immunoSEQ multiplex PCR. There are roughly 200,000 clones in the sample; approximately 88% occur only once, and about 9.4% lies in the top ten. Trimming removed 2 bases from V and 9 bases from J; junction bases left unmatched: 13. This CDR3 contains 16 residues. The germline CDR1 and CDR2 sequences are MNHEY and SMNVEV (reference sequence). Material: PBMCs or T cells enriched from blood (not recorded which). The gene calls are TRBV27 and TRBJ2-1; 7 bases are a match to TRBD1. The receptor's source is a man between 18 and 29 years old with acute COVID-19. The CDR3, as DNA: TGTGCCAGCAGTTTACCAGGGGGTCGATACTCTGGTGAGCAGTTCTTC. This codes for CASSLPGGRYSGEQFF.